These T cell receptor beta chains were read from a single sample in a study of early T cells in non-severe SARS-CoV-2 infection. TCRdb called the 5' RACE reads again in MiXCR, with one record for every CDR3 protein. The data show approximately 90,000 distinct CDR3 sequences, roughly 17% seen once. This material consisted of whole blood, taken at baseline. The source is an adult who was a healthcare worker with PCR-confirmed SARS-CoV-2 infection or an uninfected control (not recorded which). CDR3s include the opening cysteine and the closing phenylalanine or tryptophan. The D gene is left open where the match is weak. Some rows have no size entry. The others give once, few or many, or a class for an expanded clone.

>TRBJ2-5|few|TRBD2|TRBV2
CASSEAGGPSETQYF
TGTGCCAGCAGTGAAGCGGGAGGGCCCTCGGAGACCCAGTACTTC
>TRBJ1-1|few|NA|TRBV28
CASSFFPGQNLEAFF
TGTGCCAGCAGTTTTTTTCCAGGACAAAACCTTGAAGCTTTCTTT
>TRBJ2-3|NA|TRBD2|TRBV28
CASHLAGDLVF
TGTGCCAGCCACTTAGCGGGAGATCTCGTCTTT
>TRBJ1-1|once|NA|TRBV10-3
CAISESGQIGSEAFF
TGTGCCATCAGTGAGTCCGGACAGATCGGGTCTGAAGCTTTCTTT
>TRBJ2-7|NA|NA|TRBV4-1
CASSHQTGTTYSYEQYF
TGCGCCAGCAGCCATCAAACAGGGACTACCTACTCCTACGAGCAGTACTTC
>TRBJ1-2|NA|NA|TRBV6-1
CASSDKGGSDGYTF
TGTGCCAGCAGTGACAAGGGGGGTTCAGATGGCTACACCTTC
>TRBJ2-4|few|NA|TRBV4-1
CASSQEPPGVKNIQYF
TGCGCCAGCAGCCAAGAACCACCGGGAGTCAAAAACATTCAGTACTTC
>TRBJ1-3|many|TRBD1|TRBV20-1
CSARDKETGMENTIYF
TGCAGTGCTAGAGATAAGGAGACAGGGATGGAAAACACCATATATTTT
>TRBJ2-1|NA|NA|TRBV20-1
CWDPTDAQGGPGEQFF
TGCTGGGACCCCACGGACGCCCAAGGGGGACCCGGGGAGCAGTTCTTC
>TRBJ1-2|many|TRBD1|TRBV27
CASSPRQGTGYGYTF
TGTGCCAGCAGTCCAAGACAGGGGACGGGCTATGGCTACACCTTC
>TRBJ2-7|few|NA|TRBV5-6
CASSLGQNPYEQYF
TGTGCCAGCAGCTTGGGACAGAACCCCTACGAGCAGTACTTC
>TRBJ2-1|few|NA|TRBV7-9
CASRVGENEQFF
TGTGCCAGCAGAGTAGGAGAGAATGAGCAGTTCTTC
>TRBJ1-3|NA|NA|TRBV13
CASTFGVSGNTIYF
TGTGCCAGCACCTTCGGGGTTTCAGGAAACACCATATATTTT
>TRBJ2-3|few|TRBD2|TRBV27
CASKSGRVADTQYF
TGTGCCAGCAAGAGCGGGAGGGTTGCAGATACGCAGTATTTT
>TRBJ2-6|many|NA|TRBV19
CASSPQGAGANVLTF
TGTGCCAGTAGCCCACAGGGAGCTGGGGCCAACGTCCTGACTTTC
>TRBJ2-7|many|NA|TRBV19
CASSPGRKSKGYIYEQYF
TGTGCCAGTAGCCCGGGCCGAAAATCGAAGGGGTATATCTACGAGCAGTACTTC
>TRBJ1-2|many|NA|TRBV20-1
CSAIDYGYTF
TGCAGTGCTATCGACTATGGCTACACCTTC
>TRBJ2-3|NA|NA|TRBV24-1
CATSDSQNRISTDTQYF
TGTGCCACCAGTGATTCGCAGAACAGGATTTCGACAGATACGCAGTATTTT
>TRBJ2-5|many|TRBD2|TRBV12-3/TRBV12-4
CASSFALAGDQETQYF
TGTGCCAGCAGTTTTGCCCTAGCGGGAGACCAAGAGACCCAGTACTTC
>TRBJ2-1|NA|NA|TRBV18
CASSLQGPYNEQFF
TGTGCCAGCTCACTGCAGGGACCCTACAATGAGCAGTTCTTC
>TRBJ2-3|NA|TRBD2|TRBV4-2
CASSQDGGRAPDTQYF
TGTGCCAGCAGCCAAGACGGCGGGAGGGCCCCAGATACGCAGTATTTT
>TRBJ2-5|few|TRBD1|TRBV19
CASRGRDRVQETQYF
TGTGCCAGTAGAGGCCGGGACAGAGTCCAAGAGACCCAGTACTTC
>TRBJ1-5|few|TRBD1|TRBV18
CASSFQGVKGTDSNQPQHF
TGTGCCAGCTCATTTCAAGGTGTGAAAGGGACAGATAGCAATCAGCCCCAGCATTTT
>TRBJ1-1|many|NA|TRBV2
CASGQTNTEAFF
TGTGCCAGCGGACAGACGAACACTGAAGCTTTCTTT
>TRBJ1-2|few|NA|TRBV7-9
CASSSPGGRPANYGYTF
TGTGCCAGCAGCTCCCCGGGGGGCAGGCCGGCTAACTATGGCTACACCTTC
>TRBJ2-7|NA|TRBD1|TRBV2
CASRSDREYEQYF
TGTGCCAGCAGGAGTGACAGGGAGTACGAGCAGTACTTC
>TRBJ2-6|NA|NA|TRBV5-1
CASSLHWVRSGANVLTF
TGCGCCAGCAGCTTGCATTGGGTCCGCTCTGGGGCCAACGTCCTGACTTTC